These T cell receptor beta chains were read from a single sample in a study of CD8+ T cells in alopecia areata. The assay was immunoSEQ multiplex PCR, and TCRdb's table has in-frame clones only and misses some. The profile shows around 190,000 clones, roughly three fifths of them singletons. Sequencing was done on a sample of CD8+ T cells sorted from blood. The receptors originated from a human donor in good health. Each CDR3 is given with its conserved first and last residue. D genes are given only for firm matches. A clone size is listed for some rows: how often the clone was seen (once, few, many), or a class if it is expanded.

clone size: NA
V gene: TRBV19
J gene: TRBJ1-1
D gene: NA
CDR3 DNA: TGTGCCAGTAGTTTCGGACTAACAGGGATTGAAGCTTTCTTT
CDR3 protein: CASSFGLTGIEAFF

clone size: NA
V gene: TRBV29-1
J gene: TRBJ2-1
D gene: TRBD1
CDR3 DNA: TGCAGCGCTAAGACAGGGGGCGATTACAATGAGCAGTTCTTC
CDR3 protein: CSAKTGGDYNEQFF

clone size: NA
V gene: TRBV7-2
J gene: TRBJ2-7
D gene: TRBD1
CDR3 DNA: TGTGCCAGCAGCTTCGGACAGGGGGCGGGGGAGCAGTACTTC
CDR3 protein: CASSFGQGAGEQYF

clone size: NA
V gene: TRBV30
J gene: TRBJ2-7
D gene: NA
CDR3 DNA: TGTGCCTGGACCCTGGGTGGGCACGAGCAGTACTTC
CDR3 protein: CAWTLGGHEQYF

clone size: few
V gene: TRBV29-1
J gene: TRBJ1-1
D gene: NA
CDR3 DNA: TGCAGCGTTGAAGAAGCGGGGCCTGAAGCTTTCTTT
CDR3 protein: CSVEEAGPEAFF

clone size: NA
V gene: TRBV19
J gene: TRBJ2-7
D gene: TRBD1
CDR3 DNA: TGTGCCAGTAGTTCCCTGGACAGGAGCGACGAGCAGTACTTC
CDR3 protein: CASSSLDRSDEQYF

clone size: NA
V gene: TRBV11-2
J gene: TRBJ2-7
D gene: NA
CDR3 DNA: TGTGCCAGCAGCTTAGATCCGGCAGGGGGGGAGCAGTACTTC
CDR3 protein: CASSLDPAGGEQYF

clone size: NA
V gene: TRBV30
J gene: TRBJ1-2
D gene: NA
CDR3 DNA: TGTGCCTGGAGAGCGGGGACGGGCTACACCTTC
CDR3 protein: CAWRAGTGYTF

clone size: few
V gene: TRBV27
J gene: TRBJ2-2
D gene: TRBD1
CDR3 DNA: TGTGCCAGCAGTTCGGGACAGGGTGACGGGGAGCTGTTTTTT
CDR3 protein: CASSSGQGDGELFF

clone size: NA
V gene: TRBV5-1
J gene: TRBJ2-7
D gene: NA
CDR3 DNA: TGCGCCAGCAGCCTCGAGCGTCGTGGGGACGAGCAGTACTTC
CDR3 protein: CASSLERRGDEQYF